The source of this TCR beta chain is a study of blood T cell repertoires in COVID-19. As for the study in general: Collection of acute and convalescent COVID-19 samples took place in the United States, Italy and Spain. Sample material is recorded as cDNA or gDNA derived from T cells, B-cell-depleted T cells, or PBMCs.

Authors' processing steps: How many nucleated cells were present was estimated from reference gene primer amplification. TCRdb keeps only in-frame clones here, not all; method: immunoSEQ multiplex PCR. V, J and clone size were drawn from that table, and D and trimming were deduced from the DNA. The repertoire holds around 150,000 clones, 65% to 85% seen once, with roughly 9% in the top ten. V dropped 2 bases and J dropped 0 bases, with 8 bases sitting between them. The CDR3 spans 15 residues. Per germline, CDR1 SGHTA and CDR2 FQGNSA. The V gene is TRBV7-2, the J gene TRBJ1-3, with unresolved D. The TCR originated in a woman older than 75 with active or convalescent COVID-19. Material for sequencing was peripheral blood. CDR3 bases: TGTGCCAGCAGCTTATTCTGGAGCTCTGGAAACACCATATATTTT. It codes for CASSLFWSSGNTIYF.